Listed below are T cell receptor beta chains from one sample, sequenced in a study of blood T cell repertoires in COVID-19. Produced via immunoSEQ multiplex PCR; TCRdb's table is partial and in-frame only. Altogether some 78,000 clones are present, approximately 89% being singletons, with the ten largest covering approximately 5%. Sequences were obtained from peripheral blood. These receptors originate from a man in his fifties or sixties with active or convalescent COVID-19. CDR3s include the opening cysteine and the closing phenylalanine or tryptophan. D genes are given only for firm matches. Some rows have no size entry. The others give once, few or many, or a class for an expanded clone.

>few|TRBV9|TRBD1|TRBJ1-6
TGTGCCAGCAGCGTAGAGGGACAGGGGCTTTCACCCCTCCACTTT
CASSVEGQGLSPLHF
>once|TRBV27|TRBD1|TRBJ2-1
TGTGCCAGCAGTACCGGACAGGGGAGGTACAATGAGCAGTTCTTC
CASSTGQGRYNEQFF
>NA|TRBV5-6|TRBD1|TRBJ1-6
TGTGCCAGCAGACCCGGGACAGGGGGCAGTTCACCCCTCCACTTT
CASRPGTGGSSPLHF
>NA|TRBV9|TRBD1|TRBJ1-1
TGTGCCAGCAGCGTAGATCAGGGGGCGCACACTGAAGCTTTCTTT
CASSVDQGAHTEAFF
>NA|TRBV19|NA|TRBJ1-5
TGTGCCAGTAGTTTTCCTATAGGTCAGGTCAATCAGCCCCAGCATTTT
CASSFPIGQVNQPQHF
>NA|TRBV10-3|NA|TRBJ1-1
TGTGCCATCAGTGGCGGGGGGGAGAACACTGAAGCTTTCTTT
CAISGGGENTEAFF
>once|TRBV11-2|TRBD2|TRBJ2-1
TGTGCCAGCAGCTTCCGTAAGGCCCGACTAGCGGGGAGCGATGAGCAGTTCTTC
CASSFRKARLAGSDEQFF
>NA|TRBV6-5|TRBD1|TRBJ2-7
TGTGCCAGCAGTTACTCCTGGGACAGGGACTACGAGCAGTACTTC
CASSYSWDRDYEQYF
>NA|TRBV5-1|TRBD2|TRBJ2-1
TGCGCCAGCAGCTTGGAAAGCGGGGGCTACAATGAGCAGTTCTTC
CASSLESGGYNEQFF
>NA|TRBV19|TRBD1|TRBJ1-1
TGTGCCAGTATGGGGGACAGGGGGCAGAACACTGAAGCTTTCTTT
CASMGDRGQNTEAFF
>NA|TRBV24-1|TRBD1|TRBJ2-3
TGTGCCACCAGTGACGCGAAGGGGGCAGTGGATACGCAGTATTTT
CATSDAKGAVDTQYF
>NA|TRBV6-6|NA|TRBJ2-3
TGTGCCAGCAGCTCGGACATGGGGTACTACACAGATACGCAGTATTTT
CASSSDMGYYTDTQYF
>once|TRBV28|TRBD2|TRBJ2-1
TGTGCCAGCAGTGCCCGGGGGGACCCCTACAATGAGCAGTTCTTC
CASSARGDPYNEQFF
>NA|TRBV11-2|NA|TRBJ2-2
TGTGCCAGCAGCTTATCCCGCGGGGCCGAGCTGTTTTTT
CASSLSRGAELFF
>NA|TRBV5-4|TRBD2|TRBJ2-1
TGTGCCAGCAGCTTCCCCCTGGGAGGGAACAATGAGCAGTTCTTC
CASSFPLGGNNEQFF
>NA|TRBV11-2|TRBD1|TRBJ2-3
TGTGCCAGCAGCTTGGGACAGCTTCAGACAGATACGCAGTATTTT
CASSLGQLQTDTQYF